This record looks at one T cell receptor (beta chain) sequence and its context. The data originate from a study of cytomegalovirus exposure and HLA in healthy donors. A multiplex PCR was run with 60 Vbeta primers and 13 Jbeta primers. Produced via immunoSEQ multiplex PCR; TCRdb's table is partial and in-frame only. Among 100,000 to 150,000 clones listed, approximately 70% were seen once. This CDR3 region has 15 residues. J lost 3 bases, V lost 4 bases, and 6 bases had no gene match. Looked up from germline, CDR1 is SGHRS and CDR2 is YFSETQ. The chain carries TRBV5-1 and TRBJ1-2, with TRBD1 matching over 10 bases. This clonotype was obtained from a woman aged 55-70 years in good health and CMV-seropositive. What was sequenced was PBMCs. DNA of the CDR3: TGCGCCAGCAGCCTCGGACAGGGGGGCTACTATGGCTACACCTTC. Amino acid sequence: CASSLGQGGYYGYTF.